The T cell receptor beta chain under discussion was sequenced for a study of monozygotic twins with inflammatory bowel disease. CDR3 length equals 15 residues. Looked up from germline, CDR1 is LNHDA and CDR2 is SQIVND (reference sequence). TCRdb reprocessed the 5' RACE reads, with one entry per CDR3 protein and no DNA. The listing records some 440,000 distinct CDR3 sequences. The sequence came from a human donor with ulcerative colitis or Crohn's disease, or a healthy co-twin of an affected twin (not recorded which). Input material: blood. This chain joins TRBV19 and TRBJ2-1; TCRdb indicates TRBD2, and absent DNA this call remains unverified. CDR3 sequence: CASQTLAGGYNEQFF.